The 14 T cell receptor beta chains below were found in one sample sequenced in a study of blood T cell repertoires in COVID-19. Clones were sequenced by immunoSEQ multiplex PCR, and TCRdb holds only the in-frame ones, with some missing. The sample lists approximately 170,000 clones; 83% were seen once. Input material: peripheral blood. Every receptor here comes from a woman at least 80 years old with acute or convalescent COVID-19.

The chain links TRBV7-2 to TRBJ1-6; no clear D. There are 12 residues in the CDR3. Germline assignment: CDR1 SGHTA and CDR2 FQGNSA. Trimming took off 5 bases at V and 9 bases at J, with 8 bases between the two ends. The chain's CDR3 is CASSHPGSPLHF. CDR3 nucleotides: TGTGCCAGCAGCCACCCCGGTTCACCCCTCCACTTT.

The chain combines TRBV30 with TRBJ1-5; D is undetermined. The CDR3 totals 12 residues. Deletions cut 5 bases from V and 0 bases from J, with 5 bases between. CDR1 is GTSNPN and CDR2 is SVGIG in the germline V gene (reference sequence). CDR3 amino acids: CAWGSSNQPQHF. The DNA for the CDR3 is TGTGCCTGGGGCAGTAGCAATCAGCCCCAGCATTTT.

V is TRBV28 and J is TRBJ2-7; D uncertain. The CDR3 runs to 13 residues. The V gene's germline CDR1 is MDHEN and CDR2 SYDVKM. Trimming cost V 5 bases and J 6 bases, with 14 bases left between them. For the CDR3, the DNA is TGTGCCAGCAGTCCACTAATCCCGGGCGAGCAGTACTTC. This encodes CASSPLIPGEQYF.

The CDR3 here is CASSLVAGVDEAFF. As DNA, the CDR3 is TGTGCCAGCAGCTTAGTGGCAGGGGTCGATGAAGCTTTCTTT. The genes are TRBV7-2 and TRBJ1-1, with D maybe TRBD1 (6 bases). Trimming removed 1 base at V and 7 bases at J, with 13 bases between. The germline gives CDR1 SGHTA, CDR2 FQGNSA. CDR3 length: 14 residues.

CDR3 residues: CASSLGIQGQRRSYEQYF. The CDR3 DNA follows: TGTGCCAGCAGCTTAGGAATACAGGGCCAACGTCGCTCCTACGAGCAGTACTTC. This rearrangement joins TRBV7-9 to TRBJ2-7; tentatively, D is TRBD1 (6 bases). Germline-derived CDR1 and CDR2 are SEHNR and FQNEAQ (reference sequence). The length of the CDR3 is 18 residues. V lost 1 base and J 0 bases, leaving 19 bases between the germline ends.

This rearrangement joins TRBV7-9 to TRBJ2-1; TRBD2 matches 7 bases. The germline gives CDR1 SEHNR, CDR2 FQNEAQ (reference sequence). CDR3 length equals 16 residues. The ends lost 2 bases at V and 5 bases at J; junction bases unmatched: 9. The CDR3 nucleotides read TGTGCCAGCAGCTTATCAAGGGGTGCGGGGGACAATGAGCAGTTCTTC. Translating it yields CASSLSRGAGDNEQFF.

The rearrangement links TRBV11-2 to TRBJ2-5, with 8 bases matching TRBD2. The CDR3 length is 15 residues. V gave up 5 bases and J gave up 7 bases; unmatched junction bases: 12. The V gene's germline CDR1 is SGHAT and CDR2 FQNNGV. The CDR3 region has the DNA TGTGCCAGCAGCCTTGGACTAGCCGTAGAGGGGACCCAGTACTTC. Its translation: CASSLGLAVEGTQYF.

This rearrangement joins TRBV18 to TRBJ1-1, with 9 bases matching TRBD1. This CDR3 spans 14 amino acids. J lost 1 base, V lost 6 bases, and 3 bases had no gene match. Germline assignment: CDR1 KGHSH and CDR2 LQKENI. The CDR3 DNA reads TGTGCCAGCTCTCGACAGGGGGAGAACACTGAAGCTTTCTTT. Translation gives CASSRQGENTEAFF.

V is TRBV5-4 and J is TRBJ2-1; 12 nucleotides agree with TRBD2. V shed 4 bases and J 6 bases; nucleotides not matched to a gene: 8. The germline CDR1 and CDR2 sequences are SGHNT and YYREEE (reference sequence). The length of the CDR3 is 16 residues. The CDR3 sequence: CASSTRLAGAGNEQFF. The DNA for the CDR3 is TGTGCCAGCAGCACCCGACTAGCGGGAGCGGGCAATGAGCAGTTCTTC.

The CDR3 protein is CAWSDHPGPEQYF. Written as DNA, the CDR3 is TGTGCCTGGAGTGACCACCCAGGGCCCGAGCAGTACTTC. The chain carries TRBV30 and TRBJ2-7; tentatively, D is TRBD1 (5 bases). Trimming took off 1 base at V and 6 bases at J, with 13 bases between the two ends. The CDR3 sequence is 13 residues long. Germline CDR1 and CDR2: GTSNPN and SVGIG (reference sequence). The variable domain in full, with the rest retrieved from reference TRBV30 and TRBJ2-7, is SQTIHQWPATLVQPVGSPLSLECTVEGTSNPNLYWYRQAAGRGLQLLFYSVGIGQISSEVPQNLSASRPQDRQFILSSKKLLLSDSGFYLCAWSDHPGPEQYFGPGTRLTVT.

This chain connects TRBV3-1 (or the pseudogene TRBV3-2) to TRBJ1-1; D possibly corresponds to TRBD1 (5 bases). CDR3 length: 20 residues. The V gene lost 0 bases and the J gene lost 11 bases, with 34 bases spanning the gap. Germline CDR1 and CDR2: LGHDT and YNNKEL (reference sequence). CDR3 in amino acids: CASSQEIEAPERVTGSMAFF. CDR3 sequence (DNA): TGTGCCAGCAGCCAAGAGATCGAGGCACCTGAAAGGGTTACAGGCTCTATGGCTTTCTTT.

V gene TRBV9 combines with J gene TRBJ1-1; 9 bases are a match to TRBD1. CDR3 size: 16 residues. Trimming cost V 2 bases and J 4 bases; bases outside gene matches: 9. Germline V gene lookup returns CDR1 SGDLS and CDR2 YYNGEE. CDR3 DNA: TGTGCCAGCAGCGTGGACCCACAGGGGGCGCGCACTGAAGCTTTCTTT. Protein sequence: CASSVDPQGARTEAFF.

The chain uses TRBV5-8 and TRBJ2-1, with 9 positions matching TRBD1. The CDR3 consists of 17 residues. Germline CDR1 SGHTS, CDR2 YDEGEE. V shed 1 base and J 10 bases; nucleotides not matched to a gene: 15. CDR3 protein: CASSLFSRLGQGGEQFF. Here the CDR3 DNA reads TGTGCCAGCAGCTTGTTTTCCCGTTTGGGACAGGGCGGAGAGCAGTTCTTC. The full variable domain, with the rest looked up from reference TRBV5-8 and TRBJ2-1, is EAGVTQSPTHLIKTRGQQATLRCSPISGHTSVYWYQQALGLGLQFLLWYDEGEERNRGNFPPRFSGRQFPNYSSELNVNALELEDSALYLCASSLFSRLGQGGEQFFGPGTRLTVL.

The chain has TRBV5-4 and TRBJ1-1, with D possibly being TRBD1 (6 bases). Trimming pared 0 bases from V and 3 bases from J, leaving 18 bases between. CDR1 SGHNT and CDR2 YYREEE come from the germline V gene (reference sequence). The CDR3 length is 17 residues. The CDR3 nucleotides are TGTGCCAGCAGCTTGGGGTCGGGGGGGCTAAGGGACACTGAAGCTTTCTTT. Translation: CASSLGSGGLRDTEAFF.